This record concerns one TCR beta chain sequence. As yet, its antigen is unknown. This CDR3 contains 14 residues. Germline V CDR1 and CDR2: SGHRS, YFSETQ. V dropped 0 bases and J dropped 8; count of bases not matched to a gene: 6. These data belong to a study of chemoradiotherapy in HPV16-positive cancers. Across the whole study: Candidate HPV-specific clones and shared TCR motifs came from a couple of HPV16-positive patients. Study-wide points: In HPV16-positive patients, HPV-responsive T-cell expansion tracked better recurrence-free survival. During treatment, candidate HPV-specific clones and E7-related motifs expanded in tumor.

TCRdb's table, derived via immunoSEQ multiplex PCR, lists solely in-frame clones and lacks some. The sample shows about 4,800 clones, around 78% of them seen only once. The chain recombines TRBV5-1 with TRBJ1-2, with 8 bases identical to TRBD1. Collection of the sample occurred from a patient who underwent chemoradiotherapy. This TCR was sampled from a human donor with HPV-associated anogenital cancer. The CDR3 sequence is CASSLVGQGGGYTF. The CDR3 DNA is TGCGCCAGCAGCTTGGTTGGACAGGGAGGAGGCTACACCTTC. Variable domain in full (rest from reference TRBV5-1 and TRBJ1-2): KAGVTQTPRYLIKTRGQQVTLSCSPISGHRSVSWYQQTPGQGLQFLFEYFSETQRNKGNFPGRFSGRQFSNSRSEMNVSTLELGDSALYLCASSLVGQGGGYTFGSGTRLTVV.